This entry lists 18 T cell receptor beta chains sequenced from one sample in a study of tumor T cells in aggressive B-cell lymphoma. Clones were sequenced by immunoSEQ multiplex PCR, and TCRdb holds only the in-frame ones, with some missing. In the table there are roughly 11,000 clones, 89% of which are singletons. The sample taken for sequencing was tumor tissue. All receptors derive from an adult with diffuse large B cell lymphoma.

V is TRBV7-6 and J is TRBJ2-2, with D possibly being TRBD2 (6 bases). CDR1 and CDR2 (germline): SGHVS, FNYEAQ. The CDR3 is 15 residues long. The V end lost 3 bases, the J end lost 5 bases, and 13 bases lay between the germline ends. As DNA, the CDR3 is TGTGCCAGCAGCTTCGGGGGAATCGGGACCGGGGAGCTGTTTTTT. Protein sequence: CASSFGGIGTGELFF.

This chain's CDR3 is CASSNPGQGSNNEQFF. The CDR3 nucleotides are TGTGCCAGTAGTAATCCGGGACAGGGGTCAAACAATGAGCAGTTCTTC. The J gene is TRBJ2-1, the V gene TRBV19; 10 bases are a match to TRBD1. V dropped 4 bases and J dropped 5; count of bases not matched to a gene: 8. Germline V gene sequence: CDR1 LNHDA, CDR2 SQIVND (reference sequence). The CDR3 loop spans 16 amino acids.

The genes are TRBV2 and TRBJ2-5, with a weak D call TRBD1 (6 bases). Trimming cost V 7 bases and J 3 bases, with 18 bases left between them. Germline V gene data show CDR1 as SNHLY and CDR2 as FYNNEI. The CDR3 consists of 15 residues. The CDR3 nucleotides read TGTGCCAGCACCGGAGTAGGGGGACACAAAGAGACCCAGTACTTC. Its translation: CASTGVGGHKETQYF.

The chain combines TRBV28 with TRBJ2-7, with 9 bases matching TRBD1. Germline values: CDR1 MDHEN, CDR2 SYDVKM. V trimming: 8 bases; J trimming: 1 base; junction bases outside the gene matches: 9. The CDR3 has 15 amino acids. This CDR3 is CASYGTGRGSYEQYF. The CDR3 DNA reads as TGTGCCAGCTACGGGACAGGGAGGGGGTCCTACGAGCAGTACTTC.

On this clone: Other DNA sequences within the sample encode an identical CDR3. The CDR3 spells CSTAQGGGYTF. The CDR3 DNA sequence: TGCAGCACCGCCCAGGGTGGTGGCTACACCTTC. V gene TRBV29-1 combines with J gene TRBJ1-2, with D possibly TRBD1 on 5 matching bases. The CDR3 covers 11 residues. Trimming cost V 8 bases and J 7 bases, with 14 bases left between them. CDR1 is SQVTM, CDR2 ANQGSEA, per germline.

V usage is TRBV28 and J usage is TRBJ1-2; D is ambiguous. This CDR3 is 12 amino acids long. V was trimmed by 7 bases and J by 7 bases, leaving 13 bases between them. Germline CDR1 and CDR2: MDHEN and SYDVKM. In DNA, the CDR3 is TGTGCCAGCACAACAGTCCCTCGTGGCTACACCTTC. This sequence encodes CASTTVPRGYTF.

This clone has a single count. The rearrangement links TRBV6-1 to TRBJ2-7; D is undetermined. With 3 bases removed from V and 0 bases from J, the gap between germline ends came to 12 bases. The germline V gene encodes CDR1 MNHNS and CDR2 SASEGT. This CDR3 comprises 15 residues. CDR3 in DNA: TGTGCCAGCAGTGAGCTGGGCGTACGCTCCTACGAGCAGTACTTC. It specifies CASSELGVRSYEQYF.

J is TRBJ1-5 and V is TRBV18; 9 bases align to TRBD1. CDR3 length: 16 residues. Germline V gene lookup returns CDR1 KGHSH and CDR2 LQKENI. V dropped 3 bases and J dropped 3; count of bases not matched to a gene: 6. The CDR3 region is CASSPGTGKDNQPQHF. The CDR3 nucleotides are TGTGCCAGCTCACCCGGGACAGGGAAGGACAATCAGCCCCAGCATTTT. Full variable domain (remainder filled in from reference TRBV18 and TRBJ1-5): NAGVMQNPRHLVRRRGQEARLRCSPMKGHSHVYWYRQLPEEGLKFMVYLQKENIIDESGMPKERFSAEFPKEGPSILRIQQVVRGDSAAYFCASSPGTGKDNQPQHFGDGTRLSIL.

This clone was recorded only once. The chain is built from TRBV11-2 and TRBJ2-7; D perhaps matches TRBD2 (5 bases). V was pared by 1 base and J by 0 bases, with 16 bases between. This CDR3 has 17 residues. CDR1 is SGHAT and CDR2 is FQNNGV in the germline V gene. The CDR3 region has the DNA TGTGCCAGCAGCTTAGTGGGTCCCGGGGTCAGCTCCTACGAGCAGTACTTC. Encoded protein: CASSLVGPGVSSYEQYF.

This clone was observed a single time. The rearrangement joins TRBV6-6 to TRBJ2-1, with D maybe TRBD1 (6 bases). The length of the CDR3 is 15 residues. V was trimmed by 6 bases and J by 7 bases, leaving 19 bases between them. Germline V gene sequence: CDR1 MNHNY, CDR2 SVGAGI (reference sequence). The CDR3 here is CASRNPGAGRNEQFF. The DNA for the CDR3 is TGTGCCAGCAGAAACCCAGGGGCAGGGCGGAATGAGCAGTTCTTC.

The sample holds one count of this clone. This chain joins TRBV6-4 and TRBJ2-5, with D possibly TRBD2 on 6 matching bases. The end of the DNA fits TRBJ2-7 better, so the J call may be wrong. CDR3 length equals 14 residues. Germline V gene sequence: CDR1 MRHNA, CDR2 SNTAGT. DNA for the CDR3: TGTGCCAGCAGTGACCGCGGGACTCGGAGCGAGCAGTACTTC. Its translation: CASSDRGTRSEQYF.

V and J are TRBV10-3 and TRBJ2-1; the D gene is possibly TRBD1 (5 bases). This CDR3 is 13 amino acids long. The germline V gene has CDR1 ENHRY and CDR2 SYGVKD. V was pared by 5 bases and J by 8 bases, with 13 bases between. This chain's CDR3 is CAISQGSRDEQFF. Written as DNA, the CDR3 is TGTGCCATCAGTCAGGGAAGTCGTGATGAGCAGTTCTTC.

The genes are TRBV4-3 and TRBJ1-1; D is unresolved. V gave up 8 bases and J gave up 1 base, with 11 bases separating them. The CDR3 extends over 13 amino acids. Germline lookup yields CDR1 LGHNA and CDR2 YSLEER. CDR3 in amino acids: CASGRHTNTEAFF. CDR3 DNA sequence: TGCGCCAGCGGCAGGCATACGAACACTGAAGCTTTCTTT.

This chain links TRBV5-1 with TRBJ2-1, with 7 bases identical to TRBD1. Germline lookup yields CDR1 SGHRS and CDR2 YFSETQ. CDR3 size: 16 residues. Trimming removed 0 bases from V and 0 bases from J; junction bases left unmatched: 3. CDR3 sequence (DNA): TGCGCCAGCAGCTTGGAGGGGGCCCTCTCCTACAATGAGCAGTTCTTC. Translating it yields CASSLEGALSYNEQFF.

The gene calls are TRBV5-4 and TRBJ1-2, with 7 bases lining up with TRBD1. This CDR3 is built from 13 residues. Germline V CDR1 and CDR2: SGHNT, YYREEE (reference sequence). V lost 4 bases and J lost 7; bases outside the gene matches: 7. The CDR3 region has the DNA TGTGCCAGCAGCATCCGACAGGGCAGTGGCTACACCTTC. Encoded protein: CASSIRQGSGYTF.

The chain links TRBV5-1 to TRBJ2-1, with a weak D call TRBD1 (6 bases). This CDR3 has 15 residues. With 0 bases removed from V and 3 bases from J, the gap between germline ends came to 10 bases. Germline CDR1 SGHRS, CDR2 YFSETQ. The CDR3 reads CASSLDGGSYNEQFF. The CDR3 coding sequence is TGCGCCAGCAGCTTGGATGGGGGCAGCTACAATGAGCAGTTCTTC.

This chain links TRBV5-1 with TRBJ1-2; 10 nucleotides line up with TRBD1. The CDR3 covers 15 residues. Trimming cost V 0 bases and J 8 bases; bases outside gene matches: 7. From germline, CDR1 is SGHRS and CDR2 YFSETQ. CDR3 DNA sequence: TGCGCCAGCAGCTTGGATGGGACAGGGGCGGTCGGCTACACCTTC. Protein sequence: CASSLDGTGAVGYTF. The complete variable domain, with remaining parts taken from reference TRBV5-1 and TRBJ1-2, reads KAGVTQTPRYLIKTRGQQVTLSCSPISGHRSVSWYQQTPGQGLQFLFEYFSETQRNKGNFPGRFSGRQFSNSRSEMNVSTLELGDSALYLCASSLDGTGAVGYTFGSGTRLTVV.

CDR3 loop: CASSPGFPSGANVLTF. DNA of the CDR3: TGCGCCAGCAGCCCAGGGTTTCCCTCTGGGGCCAACGTCCTGACTTTC. The gene calls are TRBV5-1 and TRBJ2-6; D possibly corresponds to TRBD1 (5 bases). Trimming removed 4 bases at V and 0 bases at J, with 11 bases between. The germline CDR1 and CDR2 sequences are SGHRS and YFSETQ. The CDR3 consists of 16 residues.